The clone carrying this TCR beta chain was observed a handful of times. Its antigen is currently unknown. This record comes from a study of T cells in Graves' hyperthyroidism and ophthalmopathy. The study, taken as a whole, reports: Progression to ophthalmopathy was predicted a median of roughly 6.6 months early. By a 13 V-J model, ophthalmopathy was set apart from stable hyperthyroidism. Most clonotypes expanded in thyroid above 0.001 were likewise present in blood.

Thyroid ultrasound and orbital computed tomography, with clinical symptoms and serum thyroxine and TRAb, informed diagnoses. The CDR3 extends over 15 amino acids. V lost 5 bases and J lost 7, with 16 bases in between. Germline V gives CDR1 SGHRS, CDR2 YFSETQ. RNA transcripts were the template for amplifying TCR beta CDR3 regions. Researchers ran a first-round RT-PCR on the TCR CDR3 using the HTBI primer set. TCRdb re-analysed the multiplex PCR reads in MiXCR, keeping a single row per CDR3 protein. The sample gives approximately 870,000 distinct CDR3 sequences, over 35% of which show up once; 8.9% is in the top ten.

The clonotype originates from a man younger than 35 with Graves' hyperthyroidism. The source material was blood. The rearrangement joins TRBV5-1 to TRBJ1-6; possible D gene TRBD1, 6 bases. The CDR3 DNA follows: TGCGCCAGCAGAGAAGGACAGAGACCGAATTCACCCCTCCACTTT. It translates to CASREGQRPNSPLHF.